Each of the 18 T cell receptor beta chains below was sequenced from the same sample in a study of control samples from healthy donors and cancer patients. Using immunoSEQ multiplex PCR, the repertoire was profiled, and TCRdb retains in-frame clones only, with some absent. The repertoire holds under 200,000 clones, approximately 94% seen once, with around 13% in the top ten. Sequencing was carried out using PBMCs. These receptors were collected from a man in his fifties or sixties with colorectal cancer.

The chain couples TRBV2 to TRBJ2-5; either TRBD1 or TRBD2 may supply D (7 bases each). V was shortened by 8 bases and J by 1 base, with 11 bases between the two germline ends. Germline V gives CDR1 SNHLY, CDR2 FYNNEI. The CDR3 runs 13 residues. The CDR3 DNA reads TGTGCCAGCCAGGGGGGGGCCCAAGAGACCCAGTACTTC. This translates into CASQGGAQETQYF.

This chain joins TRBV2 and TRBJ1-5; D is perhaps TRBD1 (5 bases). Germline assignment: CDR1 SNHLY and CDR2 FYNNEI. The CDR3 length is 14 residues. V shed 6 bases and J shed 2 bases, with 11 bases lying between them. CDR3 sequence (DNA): TGTGCCAGCAGGGGGCCCACCCGCAATCAGCCCCAGCATTTT. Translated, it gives CASRGPTRNQPQHF.

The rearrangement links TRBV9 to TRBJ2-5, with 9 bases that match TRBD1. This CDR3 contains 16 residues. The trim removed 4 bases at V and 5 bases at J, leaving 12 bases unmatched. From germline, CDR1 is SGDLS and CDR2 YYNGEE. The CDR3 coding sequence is TGTGCCAGCAGCCGGGTACAGGGGGCGGGTTCGGAGACCCAGTACTTC. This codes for CASSRVQGAGSETQYF.

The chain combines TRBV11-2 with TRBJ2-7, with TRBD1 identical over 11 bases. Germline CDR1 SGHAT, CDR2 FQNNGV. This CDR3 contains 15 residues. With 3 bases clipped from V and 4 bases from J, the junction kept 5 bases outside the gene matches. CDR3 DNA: TGTGCCAGCAGCTTTGTAGGACAGGGGGCATACGAGCAGTACTTC. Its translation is CASSFVGQGAYEQYF.

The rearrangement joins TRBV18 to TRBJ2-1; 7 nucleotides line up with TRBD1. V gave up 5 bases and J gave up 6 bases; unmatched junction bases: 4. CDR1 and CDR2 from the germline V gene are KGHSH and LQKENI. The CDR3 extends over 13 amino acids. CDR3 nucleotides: TGTGCCAGCTCATCGGACAGGTTCAATGAGCAGTTCTTC. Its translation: CASSSDRFNEQFF.

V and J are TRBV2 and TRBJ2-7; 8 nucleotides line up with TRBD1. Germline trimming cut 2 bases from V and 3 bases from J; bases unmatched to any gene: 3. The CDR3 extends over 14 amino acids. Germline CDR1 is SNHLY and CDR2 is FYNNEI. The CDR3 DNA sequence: TGTGCCAGCAGTGAAAGACAGGGGCTCTACGAGCAGTACTTC. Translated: CASSERQGLYEQYF.

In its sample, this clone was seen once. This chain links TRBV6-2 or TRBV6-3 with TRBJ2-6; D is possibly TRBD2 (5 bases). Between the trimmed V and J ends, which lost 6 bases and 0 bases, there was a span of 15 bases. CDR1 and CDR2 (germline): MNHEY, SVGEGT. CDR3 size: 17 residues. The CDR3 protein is CASSELSLASGANVLTF. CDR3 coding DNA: TGTGCCAGCAGCGAACTATCTCTAGCCTCTGGGGCCAACGTCCTGACTTTC.

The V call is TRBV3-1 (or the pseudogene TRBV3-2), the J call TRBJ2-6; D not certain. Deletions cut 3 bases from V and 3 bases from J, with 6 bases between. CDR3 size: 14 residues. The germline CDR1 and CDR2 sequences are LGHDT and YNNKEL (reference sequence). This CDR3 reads CASSHRDGANVLTF. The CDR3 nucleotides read TGTGCCAGCAGCCACCGCGATGGGGCCAACGTCCTGACTTTC.

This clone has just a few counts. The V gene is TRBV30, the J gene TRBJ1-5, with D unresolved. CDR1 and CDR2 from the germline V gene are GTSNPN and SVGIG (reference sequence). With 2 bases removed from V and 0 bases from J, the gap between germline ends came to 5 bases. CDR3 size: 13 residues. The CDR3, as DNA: TGTGCCTGGAGTCTTATTAGCAATCAGCCCCAGCATTTT. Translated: CAWSLISNQPQHF.

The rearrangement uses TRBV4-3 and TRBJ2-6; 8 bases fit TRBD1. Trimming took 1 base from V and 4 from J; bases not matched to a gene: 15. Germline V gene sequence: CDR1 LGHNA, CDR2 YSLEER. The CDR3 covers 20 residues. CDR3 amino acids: CASSQVPLTGGLSGANVLTF. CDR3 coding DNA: TGCGCCAGCAGCCAAGTTCCGTTAACAGGGGGATTGTCGGGGGCCAACGTCCTGACTTTC.

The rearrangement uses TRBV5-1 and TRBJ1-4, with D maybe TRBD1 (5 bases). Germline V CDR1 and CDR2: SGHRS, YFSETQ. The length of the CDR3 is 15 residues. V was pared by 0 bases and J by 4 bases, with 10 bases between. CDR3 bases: TGCGCCAGCAGCTTGGGCGGGACGTATAATGAAAAACTGTTTTTT. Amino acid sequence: CASSLGGTYNEKLFF.

The CDR3 is CASSKGQGAFPHPNQPQHF. CDR3 nucleotides: TGTGCCAGCAGCAAAGGACAGGGGGCTTTTCCCCATCCGAATCAGCCCCAGCATTTT. The gene calls are TRBV21-1 and TRBJ1-5; the table names TRBD1, a call not compared with the DNA. TRBV21-1 is shown as a pseudogene. The CDR3 runs 19 residues.

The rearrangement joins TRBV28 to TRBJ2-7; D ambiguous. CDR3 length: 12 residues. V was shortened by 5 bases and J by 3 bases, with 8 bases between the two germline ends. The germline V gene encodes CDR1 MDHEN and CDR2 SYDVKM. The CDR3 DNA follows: TGTGCCAGCAGTATCTACAGCTACGAGCAGTACTTC. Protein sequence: CASSIYSYEQYF.

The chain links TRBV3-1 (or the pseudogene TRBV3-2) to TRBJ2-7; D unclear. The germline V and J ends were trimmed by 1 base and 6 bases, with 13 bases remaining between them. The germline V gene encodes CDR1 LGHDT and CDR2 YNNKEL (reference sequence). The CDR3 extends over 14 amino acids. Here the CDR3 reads CASSQVGRASEQYF. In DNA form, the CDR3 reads TGTGCCAGCAGCCAAGTAGGCCGGGCATCCGAGCAGTACTTC.

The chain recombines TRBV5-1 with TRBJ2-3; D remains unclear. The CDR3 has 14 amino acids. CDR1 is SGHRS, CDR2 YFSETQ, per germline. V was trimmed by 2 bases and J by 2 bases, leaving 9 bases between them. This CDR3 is CASSLRAFTDTQYF. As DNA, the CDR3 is TGCGCCAGCAGCTTACGGGCGTTCACAGATACGCAGTATTTT.

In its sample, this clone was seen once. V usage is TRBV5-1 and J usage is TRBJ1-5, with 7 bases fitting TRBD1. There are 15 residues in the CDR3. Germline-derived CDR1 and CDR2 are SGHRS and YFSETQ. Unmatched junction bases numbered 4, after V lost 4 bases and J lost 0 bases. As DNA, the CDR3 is TGCGCCAGCAGCCCAGGGGGGTATAGCAATCAGCCCCAGCATTTT. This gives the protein CASSPGGYSNQPQHF.

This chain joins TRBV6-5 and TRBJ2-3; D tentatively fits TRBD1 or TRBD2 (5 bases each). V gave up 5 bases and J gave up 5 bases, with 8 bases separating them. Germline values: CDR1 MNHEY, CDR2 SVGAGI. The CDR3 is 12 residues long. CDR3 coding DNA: TGTGCCAGCAGTCGGGGCTTAGATACGCAGTATTTT. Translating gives CASSRGLDTQYF.

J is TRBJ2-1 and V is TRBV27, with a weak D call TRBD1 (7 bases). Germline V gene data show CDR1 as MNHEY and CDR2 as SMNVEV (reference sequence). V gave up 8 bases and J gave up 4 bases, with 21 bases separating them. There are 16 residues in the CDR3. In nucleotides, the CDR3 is TGTGCCAGCCAAGGCCCGCGGGACAGTCTTTACAATGAGCAGTTCTTC. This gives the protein CASQGPRDSLYNEQFF.